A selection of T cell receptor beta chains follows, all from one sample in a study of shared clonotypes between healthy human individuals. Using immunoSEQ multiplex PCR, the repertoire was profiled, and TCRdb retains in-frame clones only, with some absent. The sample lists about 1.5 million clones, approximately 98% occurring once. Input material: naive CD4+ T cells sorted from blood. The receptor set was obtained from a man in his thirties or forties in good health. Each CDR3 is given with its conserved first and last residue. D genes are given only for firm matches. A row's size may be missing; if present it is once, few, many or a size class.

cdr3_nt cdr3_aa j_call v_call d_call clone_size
TGTGCCAGCAGCTCGTATGCGGGCGGGGAGCTGTTTTTT CASSSYAGGELFF TRBJ2-2 TRBV7-9 - -
TGTGCCAGTAGGGACAGGGGGGACACTGAAGCTTTCTTT CASRDRGDTEAFF TRBJ1-1 TRBV19 TRBD1 -
TGCGCCAGCAGCCCGCTAATCTCTGGGGCCAACGTCCTGACTTTC CASSPLISGANVLTF TRBJ2-6 TRBV5-1 - -
TGCGCCAGCAGCTTGGGAGGTAGCGGGATCAATGAGCAGTTCTTC CASSLGGSGINEQFF TRBJ2-1 TRBV5-1 TRBD2 -
TGTGCCAGCACCCGGGGGCGGGAGGCCGGGGAGCTGTTTTTT CASTRGREAGELFF TRBJ2-2 TRBV4-2 TRBD2 -
TGTGCCAGCAGCGCCGGGACGGTCTCATGGCCCCAGCATTTT CASSAGTVSWPQHF TRBJ1-5 TRBV9 - -
TGTGCCAGCTCACTTCGGAGCTACGAGCAGTACTTC CASSLRSYEQYF TRBJ2-7 TRBV18 - -
TGTGCCAGCAGCTTGCGGGGGGTTGGAAACACCATATATTTT CASSLRGVGNTIYF TRBJ1-3 TRBV5-4 - -
TGTGCCAGCAGCTGGGCCGGGACAGTTTCTTCCTACGAGCAGTACTTC CASSWAGTVSSYEQYF TRBJ2-7 TRBV7-9 TRBD1 -
TGTGCCAGTAGTATTCCTTGGGGTAGCGTTACCGGGGAGCTGTTTTTT CASSIPWGSVTGELFF TRBJ2-2 TRBV19 - -
TGTGCCAGTAGTACCCCCTCCCCAGGGGTCTTCAATCAGCCCCAGCATTTT CASSTPSPGVFNQPQHF TRBJ1-5 TRBV19 - few
TGTGCCAGCAGCGCGGACGGGGACTCCTACGAGCAGTACTTC CASSADGDSYEQYF TRBJ2-7 TRBV9 - -
TGTGCCAGCAGTTTCCGCCGACAGGCGGCCTACAATGAGCAGTTCTTC CASSFRRQAAYNEQFF TRBJ2-1 TRBV6-5 - -
TGTGCCAGCAGCTCGGACCCTTGGGACACCATATATTTT CASSSDPWDTIYF TRBJ1-3 TRBV11-2 - -
TGTGCCAGCAGCTTCCCCAAACTTGGACAGGGGGACTTAAACACTGAAGCTTTCTTT CASSFPKLGQGDLNTEAFF TRBJ1-1 TRBV7-9 TRBD1 once
TGTGCCAGCAGTGAAGAAAGGTATGGCTACACCTTC CASSEERYGYTF TRBJ1-2 TRBV6-1 - -
TGTGCCTGGATCAGGGTTGAAGCTTTCTTT CAWIRVEAFF TRBJ1-1 TRBV30 - -
TGTGCCAGCAGTAGCCCCGGGACAGGGAAGGATGAGCAGTTCTTC CASSSPGTGKDEQFF TRBJ2-1 TRBV27 TRBD1 -
TGTGCCAGCAGCTTGCAGGGGGCGGCCTACGAGCAGTACTTC CASSLQGAAYEQYF TRBJ2-7 TRBV5-6 TRBD1 -
TGTGCCAGCTCACCACCCCGGCCGTTGGCCGCAACTAATGAAAAACTGTTTTTT CASSPPRPLAATNEKLFF TRBJ1-4 TRBV18 - -
TGTGCCAGCAGTTTTGGAACTGCTAGCAATCAGCCCCAGCATTTT CASSFGTASNQPQHF TRBJ1-5 TRBV28 - -
TGTGCCAGCAGCAAGTGGAGGGACAGGGGACGATACACTGAAGCTTTCTTT CASSKWRDRGRYTEAFF TRBJ1-1 TRBV21-1 - -
TGTGCCAGCTCACCCCTGGAGGGTCTGAACACTGAAGCTTTCTTT CASSPLEGLNTEAFF TRBJ1-1 TRBV18 - few
TGTGCCACAGGGACCTACGGCGAGCAGTACTTC CATGTYGEQYF TRBJ2-7 TRBV2 - once
TGTGCCATAGCGGGGACCCCCTACAATGAGCAGTTCTTC CAIAGTPYNEQFF TRBJ2-1 TRBV28 TRBD2 -
TGTGCCAGCAGTGTATCAACAGGGGGCTCCTACAATGAGCAGTTCTTC CASSVSTGGSYNEQFF TRBJ2-1 TRBV6-4 TRBD1 -
TGTGCCAGCAGTTCAAAAGACAGGGGGCCAGGTATCTACGAGCAGTACTTC CASSSKDRGPGIYEQYF TRBJ2-7 TRBV7-2 TRBD1 -
TGTGCCAGTAGTATGGGACCGGGACAGGGCTACGAGCAGTACTTC CASSMGPGQGYEQYF TRBJ2-7 TRBV19 TRBD1 -
TGTGCCAGTAGTAACCCAGGGGGTAGCAATCAGCCCCAGCATTTT CASSNPGGSNQPQHF TRBJ1-5 TRBV19 TRBD1 -
TGTGCCAGCAGCGACCGACTAGCGGGGTTTCAAGAGACCCAGTACTTC CASSDRLAGFQETQYF TRBJ2-5 TRBV9 TRBD2 -
TGTGCCAGCAGCTACCCGGGACTAGCGGGAGACAATGAGCAGTTCTTC CASSYPGLAGDNEQFF TRBJ2-1 TRBV7-2 TRBD2 once
TGCGCCAGCAGCCGAACAGGGGAGACCTCTTGGGCCAACGTCCTGACTTTC CASSRTGETSWANVLTF TRBJ2-6 TRBV4-1 TRBD1 -
TGTGCCAGCAGCTTAGCGGGGACCGCCAAAGAGACCCAGTACTTC CASSLAGTAKETQYF TRBJ2-5 TRBV7-9 - -
TGTGCCAGCAGCCAAGCCCCGCGGGCGAATACGCAGTATTTT CASSQAPRANTQYF TRBJ2-3 TRBV14 - -
TGCAGCGTTGAGGACAGGGGTAGGACTAGCGGGAGAGACCACTACGAGCAGTACTTC CSVEDRGRTSGRDHYEQYF TRBJ2-7 TRBV29-1 TRBD2 -
TGTGCCAGCAGCCCCTGGGACAGGGGTAACTATGGCTACACCTTC CASSPWDRGNYGYTF TRBJ1-2 TRBV5-4 TRBD1 -
TGTGCCAGCAGCCTAGCGGGTAGTACAGATACGCAGTATTTT CASSLAGSTDTQYF TRBJ2-3 TRBV28 TRBD2 -
TGTGCCAGCAGCCAAGATAGACTAGCGGGAGCCCACAATGAGCAGTTCTTC CASSQDRLAGAHNEQFF TRBJ2-1 TRBV14 TRBD2 once
TGCAGCGTTGAGACACTCCTGGGGAACACTGAAGCTTTCTTT CSVETLLGNTEAFF TRBJ1-1 TRBV29-1 - -
TGTGCCAGCAGTTCTCGATGGACTGAAGCTTTCTTT CASSSRWTEAFF TRBJ1-1 TRBV6-5 - -
TGTGCCAGCAGCGTAGGGACAGGGACTTACGAGCAGTACTTC CASSVGTGTYEQYF TRBJ2-7 TRBV9 TRBD1 -
TGTGCCAGCAGCTCCAAAATGGGAGGCCGTAACACCGGGGAGCTGTTTTTT CASSSKMGGRNTGELFF TRBJ2-2 TRBV7-3 - -
TGTGCCAGCAGCTTAGTGGGGTACAATCAGCCCCAGCATTTT CASSLVGYNQPQHF TRBJ1-5 TRBV7-9 - -
TGTGCCAGCAGTTACTCCCCTGGCGCAGAAGCTTTCTTT CASSYSPGAEAFF TRBJ1-1 TRBV6-5 - once
TGTGCCAGCAGTACGGGACAGCCGGAGACCCAGTACTTC CASSTGQPETQYF TRBJ2-5 TRBV6-5 TRBD1 -
TGTGCCAGCAGCACTCCCGGTGGGACAGGGGCACCCTACGAGCAGTACTTC CASSTPGGTGAPYEQYF TRBJ2-7 TRBV7-9 TRBD1 -
TGTGCCAGCAAGGGGGACGGATACTCCTACGAGCAGTACTTC CASKGDGYSYEQYF TRBJ2-7 TRBV2 - -
TGTGCCAGCAGACCGACAGGGGTCTATGGCTACACCTTC CASRPTGVYGYTF TRBJ1-2 TRBV27 TRBD1 -
TGTGCCATCAAAGGGCGGGACTCCTACAATGAGCAGTTCTTC CAIKGRDSYNEQFF TRBJ2-1 TRBV10-3 - -
TGTGCCAGCAGTTTAGCGGCAGGCCAAGAGACCCAGTACTTC CASSLAAGQETQYF TRBJ2-5 TRBV28 - -